This TCR beta chain originates from a study of response to subunit inactivated influenza vaccine. Study-level results: Each seasonal flu vaccination may recruit only limited new T cells, authors suggested.

TCRdb reanalysed the RT-PCR reads using MiXCR and keeps one entry per CDR3 protein. The data hold approximately 500,000 distinct CDR3 sequences, with 10% to 15% observed a single time. Concerning this clonotype: The antigen is unknown.

The clonotype comes from a man aged 50 or older who received an inactivated influenza vaccine. Sequencing was performed on PBMCs from blood, taken more than 35 days after vaccination.

CDR3 amino acids: CASRPGGPYNEQFF. The CDR3 DNA reads TGTGCCAGCAGACCGGGGGGGCCCTACAATGAGCAGTTCTTC. The chain links TRBV7-2 to TRBJ2-1, with 8 positions matching TRBD2. The CDR3 is 14 residues long. Germline trimming cut 6 bases from V and 2 bases from J; bases unmatched to any gene: 3. Germline V gives CDR1 SGHTA, CDR2 FQGNSA.